A single T cell receptor (beta chain) is shown here with its context. Which antigen it targets is not known. No clone much larger than this one lies a single base away; base qualities are absent. The entry originates in a study of cytomegalovirus exposure and HLA in healthy donors (dated 2017 in TCRdb). Turning to the overall study: According to an earlier analysis of 450 to 650 of the donors, some 180 million T cells yielded some 120 million unique TCR beta sequences and about 280 Gb of sequence data. An early release that covered fewer than 800 HLA-typed donors contained about 300 gigabases of sequencing data and tens of millions of unique TCR sequences. Of the roughly 400 genotyped donors, 65% to 90% were placed in the genetic ancestry cluster associated with self-reported Caucasian donors. The study aimed to test whether signatures of past pathogen exposure could be identified by cataloging public T cell receptors. The study profiled the T cell repertoires of 550 to 700 subjects by immunosequencing and related them to cytomegalovirus serostatus. In addition to the first cohort of 650 to 800 subjects, a separate validation cohort of about 120 different subjects was used. High-throughput TCR immunosequencing, statistical association of individual TCRs with disease status, and machine learning were combined to predict cytomegalovirus infection status. A later analysis re-analyzed previously published TCR beta repertoires from roughly 600 donors and added high-resolution HLA genotyping to study TCR occurrence patterns. In the later analysis, no new phenotypic data were used to find candidate immune exposures; instead, reliance was placed on TCR beta sequences and their occurrence across donors. An earlier analysis of 587 of the donors used high-throughput TCR beta sequencing to judge whether each TCR beta V gene segment behaved as functional or pseudogenic. Alongside the repertoire data, information on donor age, sex, ethnicity and CMV serostatus was compiled. A later genetic analysis used genome-wide SNP genotypes for 398 of the 666 donors, treating that subset as a discovery cohort. Every discovery cohort repertoire had been produced on one sequencing platform. HLA typing included class I and class II loci at four-digit resolution. Typing coverage varied by locus: roughly 620-640 donors for A, B, C, DRB1 and DQB1; some 520 for DQA1; approximately 570 for DPA1; around 490 for DPB1. About five DR-DQ haplotypes were treated as single units for association and clustering because of strong linkage in the cohort. Among some 410 genotyped donors of the cohort, an average of roughly 230,000 unique TCR beta nucleotide sequences was sequenced per donor, of which about 18% were non-productive. General conclusions and limits of the study: According to a later analysis, TCR association rates differed among HLA loci, with DRB1 alleles showing the most associated TCRs and HLA-C alleles showing the fewest. Because some donors lacked HLA typing at each locus, the association tests relied only on the typed subset. Presence/absence analyses assumed roughly uniform sequencing depth across donors, an assumption that may not hold. Specific HLA alleles were associated with 15,000 to 20,000 TCR beta sequences at a false discovery rate of 0.05 in a later analysis. According to a later analysis, most CMV-associated TCR beta chains appeared to be HLA-restricted, and the HLA associations seemed to be driven largely by CMV exposure. Several of the top co-occurrence clusters appeared to be linked to parvovirus B19, influenza, CMV and Epstein-Barr virus, according to a later analysis. According to a later genetic analysis, donors in an Asian-associated ancestry cluster had fewer N-insertions in productive TCRs than the roughly 660-donor mean. According to the authors, the approach could potentially be generalized to other disease states and immunological phenotypes. Strong co-occurrence of HLA alleles, especially DR and DQ, made assigning TCR associations to individual alleles difficult. A few of the identified cytomegalovirus-associated TCR beta chains were confirmed in vitro to be specific for cytomegalovirus antigens. An association between a missense DCLRE1C variant and V-gene and J-gene trimming of TCR beta chains was found in a later genetic analysis and replicated in an independent cohort. CMV serostatus was the only immune exposure information available for the cohort. Compared with equally common non-associated chains, HLA-associated TCR beta chains in a later analysis were more clonally expanded and had lower generation probabilities. Linkage disequilibrium might explain the correlated functional status among segregating V segments, but an unknown experimental factor could not be ruled out. The classifier was reported to diagnose cytomegalovirus status with high specificity and sensitivity in both the original and validation cohorts. In an earlier analysis of about 600 of the donors, most TCR beta V segments appeared in productive rearrangements about 87% or about 30% of the time, broadly matching IMGT annotations. Most TCR sequences were observed very rarely across donors, whereas some public TCRs were present in many individuals. A group of highly shared sequence variants was considered likely to be a technical artifact of the sequencing pipeline. In this cohort, only TCR beta chains were sequenced, and detectable features were limited by the absence of alpha or paired-chain data. Because counts were too low, around 17 rarely observed V segments, including chromosome 9 orphons, were left out of the earlier analysis of 587 of the donors. The study gave a list of roughly 150 TCR beta chains associated with cytomegalovirus. A further reported finding was that TCR beta sequences accurately predicted the HLA-A and HLA-B alleles for most subjects in the first cohort. Because the 87-base-pair reads could not distinguish some IMGT-functional V segments, including TRBV6-2 and TRBV6-3, those segments were excluded.

The receptor library was made with the immunoSEQ multiplex PCR assay. For the multiplex PCR, a mixture combining 60 forward primers for TCR Vbeta segments and 13 reverse primers for TCR Jbeta segments was used. The CDR3 region of rearranged TCR beta genes was amplified from genomic DNA with a multiplex PCR assay. The Illumina HiSeq System was used to sequence the amplified TCR beta libraries as 87-base-pair reads. Turning to the authors' computational methods: Across the 700 or so repertoires, a later analysis counted 60 million to 90 million unique TCR beta chains, around 11 million of which were shared by at least two donors. A nearest-neighbor algorithm error-corrected the raw reads and collapsed the reads into unique sequences, merging closely related sequences to remove PCR and sequencing errors. CDR3 sequences were aligned to IMGT reference sequences to assign V, D and J gene segments. For a sequence to be retained, at least a six-nucleotide match to both a V gene segment and a J gene segment was required. Rearrangements were called productive when the CDR3 lacked stop codons and stayed in frame with V and J; all others were non-productive. Following IMGT convention, CDR3 was defined as the stretch from the second conserved V-encoded cysteine to the conserved J-encoded phenylalanine. The earlier analysis of about 590 of the donors excluded sequences that lacked an unambiguous match to a single V gene segment. In an earlier analysis of several hundred of the donors, V segments were called functional above 56.7% productive rearrangements and were called segregating when the between-donor standard deviation exceeded 5%. A statistical classification framework was built to diagnose cytomegalovirus status from the catalog of TCR beta chain sequences. A later analysis assigned V and J genes by comparing TCR nucleotide sequences with IMGT/GENE-DB human TR gene sequences. A later analysis assigned CDR3 sequences and most-parsimonious VDJ recombination scenarios with the TCRdist pipeline. A later analysis defined each TCR beta chain by its CDR3 amino acid sequence plus V-gene family, and excluded reads lacking a unique V-gene family. A later analysis removed roughly 590 highly shared, low-generation-probability nucleotide sequences to deal with suspected cross-contamination and a sequencing artifact. In a later analysis, a clonal expansion index for each public chain was calculated from normalized within-repertoire ranks of inferred template counts. In a later analysis, generation probabilities were computed using a VDJ recombination model fitted to out-of-frame rearrangements, and the results were checked against IGoR. A later analysis scored TCR-TCR, TCR-HLA and TCR-CMV co-occurrence with hypergeometric tests, applying a repertoire-size bias correction to TCR pairs. False discovery rates were estimated in a later analysis by permuting HLA or CMV assignments 20 times. In a later analysis, co-occurring TCRs were grouped using DBSCAN, with TCRdist sequence similarity added in when clustering inside HLA-allele-positive subsets. For co-occurrence clustering, repertoires with fewer than 30,000 or more than 120,000 public chains were excluded, along with five repertoires with anomalous nucleotide sharing. The source is immuneACCESS, and TCRdb retained only in-frame sequences with V and J called. Part of the clones is not carried over; for the studies checked, unresolved V genes explain less than half of this, and the remainder is unexplained. V and J calls and clone size are as listed in that table; D and trimming were resolved from the DNA. The sample table contains some 69,000 clones; only one count was recorded for more than 65% of them. The ten top clones hold less than 3% of the sample.

Trimming leaves V shorter by 5 bases and J shorter by 5 bases, with the junction holding 9 bases beyond the gene matches. Counted from cysteine to phenylalanine, this CDR3 has 14 amino acids. The sequence is cut down to CDR3 DNA, 42 bases in frame from base 1. Reading the germline V gene gives CDR1 SGHRS and CDR2 YFSETQ. In total, approximately 610 healthy bone marrow donors made up the cohort. At the time of sampling, every cohort member was nominally healthy, though immune exposures that went unrecorded were likely present. The donor was CMV seronegative and belonged to the group of roughly 330 seronegative cohort members. Every donor gave a peripheral blood sample, and the peripheral blood mononuclear cells from that sample were used for TCR beta sequencing. Genomic DNA extraction from the blood cell samples was performed with the Qiagen DNeasy Blood Extraction Kit.

The sequenced sample consisted of PBMCs. The source is a woman aged 25 to 45 in good health and CMV-seronegative. The chain links TRBV5-1 with TRBJ1-2, with 7 central nucleotides matching TRBD1. In nucleotide form, the sequence is TGCGCCAGCAGTATCGACAGGGAGACTTATGGCTACACCTTC. It translates as CASSIDRETYGYTF.